This paragraph reports one TCR beta chain. In its sample, this clone was seen once. Its antigen specificity is not known. No qualities accompany the bases; no much larger clone lies one base away. In Seattle, one collaborating source enrolled patients while the infection was active and tracked those patients longitudinally over the course of disease. The collaborating institutions used their own protocols to collect whole blood in K2EDTA tubes. For TCRbeta analysis, collaborators shipped samples in one of three forms: frozen whole blood, isolated PBMCs, or DNA extracted from either of those sample types. This entry is derived from a study of blood T cell repertoires in COVID-19 (TCRdb year 2020). As for the study more broadly: Samples from collaborators originated in the United States, Italy and Spain and spanned both the acute and convalescent phases of COVID-19. Samples came from the ongoing ImmuneRACE study (first 160 participants) plus 1,254 subjects from 6 global collaborators. The repertoires were released in a freely available public database intended as a resource for research on the immune response to SARS-CoV-2. The dataset comprised deeply sampled blood TCRbeta repertoires from subjects exposed to, actively infected with, or recovered from COVID-19. The material from the prospective study consisted of cDNA or gDNA derived from T cells, B-cell-depleted T cells, or PBMCs. Where available, HLA class I and class II types were taken from metadata supplied by the sample provider and were not determined by assay-based typing. Sample metadata almost always included a de-identified subject ID, COVID-19 status, age in years and sex.

General findings and caveats noted by the study authors: How much clinical and demographic metadata was included differed by source and by participant, and the metadata was provided uncurated.

TCRbeta CDR3 regions were amplified from genomic DNA using the immunoSEQ Assay, a bias-controlled multiplex PCR. From the authors' description of their analysis: Within the assay, amplification of reference gene primers was used to estimate how many nucleated cells each sample contained. To quantify the absolute abundance of each unique TCRbeta CDR3 rearrangement, sequence reads were collapsed and filtered. For each sample, productive Simpson clonality was calculated as the square root of Simpson's diversity index across productive rearrangements. TCRdb took over this immuneACCESS table, retaining in-frame rearrangements with V and J assigned. Such tables are incomplete; in checked studies, under half of the missing clones stem from an unresolved V gene, and the remainder is unexplained. The V and J calls and clone size come from that table; D and trimming were worked out from the DNA. The sample records 160,000 or so clones, approximately 81% of which are singletons. The top ten clonotypes cover roughly 5.4% of the sample.

The specimen sequenced was peripheral blood. The source is a woman in her forties or fifties with COVID-19, enrolled during active disease.

The DNA reads TGTGCCAGCACTCGGACAGGGGGCTCCTTAGAGGCCAAAAACATTCAGTACTTC. Its amino acids are CASTRTGGSLEAKNIQYF. The rearranged chain carries TRBV7-9 and TRBJ2-4; 11 middle bases align to TRBD1. According to the germline V gene (reference sequence), CDR1 reads SEHNR and CDR2 reads FQNEAQ. Here V drops 7 bases and J drops 1 base, and the junction holds 12 bases not matched to any gene. The CDR3 goes from the cysteine to the phenylalanine over 18 residues. The entry retains the CDR3 DNA only, 54 bases that are in frame from base 1.